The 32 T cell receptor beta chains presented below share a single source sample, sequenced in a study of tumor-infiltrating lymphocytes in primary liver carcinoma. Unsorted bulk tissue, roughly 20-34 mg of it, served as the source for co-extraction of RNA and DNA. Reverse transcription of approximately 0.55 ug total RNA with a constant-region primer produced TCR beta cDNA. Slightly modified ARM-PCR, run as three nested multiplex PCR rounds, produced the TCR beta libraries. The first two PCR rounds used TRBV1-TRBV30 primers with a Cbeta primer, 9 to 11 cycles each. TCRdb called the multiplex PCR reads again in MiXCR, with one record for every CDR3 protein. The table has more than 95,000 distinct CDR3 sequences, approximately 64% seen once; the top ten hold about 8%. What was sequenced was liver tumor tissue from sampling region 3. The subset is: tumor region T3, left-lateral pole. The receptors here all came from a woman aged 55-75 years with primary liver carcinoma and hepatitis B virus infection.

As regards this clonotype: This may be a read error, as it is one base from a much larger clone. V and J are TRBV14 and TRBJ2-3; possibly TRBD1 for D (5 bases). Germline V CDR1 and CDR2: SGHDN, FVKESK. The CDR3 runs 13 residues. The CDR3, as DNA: TGTGCCAGCAGCCCCGTAATGACAGATATGCAGTATTTT. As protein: CASSPVMTDMQYF.

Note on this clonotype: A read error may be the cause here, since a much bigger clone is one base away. The CDR3 sequence: CVSSDSGRGRGQFF. CDR3 nucleotide sequence: TGCGTCAGCAGTGACTCGGGCAGGGGACGAGGGCAGTTCTTC. V is TRBV10-2 and J is TRBJ2-1, with D possibly matching TRBD1 (6 bases). Looked up from germline, CDR1 is WSHSY and CDR2 is SAAADI. The CDR3 extends over 14 amino acids.

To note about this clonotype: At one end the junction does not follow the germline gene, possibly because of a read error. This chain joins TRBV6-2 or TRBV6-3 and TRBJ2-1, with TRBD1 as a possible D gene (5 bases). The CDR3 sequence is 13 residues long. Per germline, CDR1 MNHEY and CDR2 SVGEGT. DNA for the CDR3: TGCGCCAGCAGGGTGACTGCAACCAATGGGCAGTTCTTC. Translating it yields CASRVTATNGQFF.

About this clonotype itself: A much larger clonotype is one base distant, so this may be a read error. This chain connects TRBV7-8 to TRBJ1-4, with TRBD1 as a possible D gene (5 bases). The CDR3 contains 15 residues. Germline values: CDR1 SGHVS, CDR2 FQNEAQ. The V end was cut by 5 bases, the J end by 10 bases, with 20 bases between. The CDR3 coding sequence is TGTGCCAGCAGCCCCTCGACAGTGGGGCGCGGAAAACTGTTTTTT. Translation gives CASSPSTVGRGKLFF.

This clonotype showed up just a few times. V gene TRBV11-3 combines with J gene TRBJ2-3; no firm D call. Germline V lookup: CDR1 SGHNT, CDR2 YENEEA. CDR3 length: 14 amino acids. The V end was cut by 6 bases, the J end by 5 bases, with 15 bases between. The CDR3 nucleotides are TGTGCCAGCAGTCTCAGCGAGAGAGAAGATACGCAGTATTTT. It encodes CASSLSEREDTQYF.

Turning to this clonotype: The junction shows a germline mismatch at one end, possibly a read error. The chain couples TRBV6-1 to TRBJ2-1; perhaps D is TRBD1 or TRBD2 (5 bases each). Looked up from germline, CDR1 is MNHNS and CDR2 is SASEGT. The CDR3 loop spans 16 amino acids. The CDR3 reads CASSDPSGTSYNERFF. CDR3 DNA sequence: TGTGCCAGCAGTGACCCTAGTGGGACCTCCTACAATGAGCGGTTCTTC.

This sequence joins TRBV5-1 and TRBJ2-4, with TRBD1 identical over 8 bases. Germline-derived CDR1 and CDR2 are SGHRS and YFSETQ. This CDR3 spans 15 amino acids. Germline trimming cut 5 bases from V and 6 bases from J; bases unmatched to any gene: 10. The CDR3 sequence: CASSPITGGRNIQYF. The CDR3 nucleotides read TGCGCCAGCAGTCCTATTACAGGGGGGCGAAACATTCAGTACTTC.

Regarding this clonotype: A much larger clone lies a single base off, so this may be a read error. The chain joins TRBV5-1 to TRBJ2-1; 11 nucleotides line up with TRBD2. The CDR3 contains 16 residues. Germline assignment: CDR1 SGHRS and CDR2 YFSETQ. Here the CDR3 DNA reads TGCGCCAGCAGCTCTACTAGCGGGAGCTCCTACAATGGGCAGTTCTTC. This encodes CASSSTSGSSYNGQFF.

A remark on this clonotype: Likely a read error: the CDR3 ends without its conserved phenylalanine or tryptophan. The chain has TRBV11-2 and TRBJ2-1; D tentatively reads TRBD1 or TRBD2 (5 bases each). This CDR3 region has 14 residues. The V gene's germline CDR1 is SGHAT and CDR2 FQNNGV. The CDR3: CASSLSGTYNKQFL. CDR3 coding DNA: TGTGCCAGCAGCTTAAGTGGGACGTACAATAAGCAGTTCTTG.

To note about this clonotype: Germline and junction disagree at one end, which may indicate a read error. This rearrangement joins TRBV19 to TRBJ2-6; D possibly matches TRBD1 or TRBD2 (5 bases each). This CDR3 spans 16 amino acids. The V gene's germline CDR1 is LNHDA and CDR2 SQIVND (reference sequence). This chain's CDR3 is CASSDPGESGANILTF. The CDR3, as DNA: TGTGCCAGTAGTGACCCCGGGGAATCTGGGGCCAACATCCTGACTTTC.

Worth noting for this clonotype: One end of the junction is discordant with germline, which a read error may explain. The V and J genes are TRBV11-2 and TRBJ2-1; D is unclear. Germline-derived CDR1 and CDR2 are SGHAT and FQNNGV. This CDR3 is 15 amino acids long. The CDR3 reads CASSLRIDSHNEQLF. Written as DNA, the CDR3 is TGTGCCAGCAGCTTACGCATAGACTCCCACAATGAGCAGCTCTTC.

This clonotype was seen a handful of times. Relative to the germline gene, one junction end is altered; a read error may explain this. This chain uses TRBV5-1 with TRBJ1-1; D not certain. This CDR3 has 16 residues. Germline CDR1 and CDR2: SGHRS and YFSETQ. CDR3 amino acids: CASSLGEFKNTGEVFF. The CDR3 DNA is TGCGCCAGCAGCTTGGGGGAGTTCAAAAACACTGGTGAAGTTTTCTTT.

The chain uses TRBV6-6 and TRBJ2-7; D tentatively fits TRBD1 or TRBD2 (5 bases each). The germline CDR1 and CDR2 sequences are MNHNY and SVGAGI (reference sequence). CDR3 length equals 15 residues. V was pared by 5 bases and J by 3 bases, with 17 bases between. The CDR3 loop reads CASSEGVRGFYEQYF. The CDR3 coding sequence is TGTGCCAGCAGTGAAGGGGTGAGGGGCTTCTACGAGCAGTACTTC.

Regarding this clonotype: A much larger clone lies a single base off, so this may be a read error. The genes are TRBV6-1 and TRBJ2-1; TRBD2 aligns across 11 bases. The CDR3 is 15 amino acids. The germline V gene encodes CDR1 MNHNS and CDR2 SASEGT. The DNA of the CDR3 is TGTACCAGCAGTGAAACTAGCGGGAGCCACAATGAGCAGTTCTTC. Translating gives CTSSETSGSHNEQFF.

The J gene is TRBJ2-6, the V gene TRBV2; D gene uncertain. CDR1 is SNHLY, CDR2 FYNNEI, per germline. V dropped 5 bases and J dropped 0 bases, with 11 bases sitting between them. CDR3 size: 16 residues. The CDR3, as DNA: TGTGCCAGCAGTACAATATGGACCTCTGGGGCCAACGTCCTGACTTTC. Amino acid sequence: CASSTIWTSGANVLTF.

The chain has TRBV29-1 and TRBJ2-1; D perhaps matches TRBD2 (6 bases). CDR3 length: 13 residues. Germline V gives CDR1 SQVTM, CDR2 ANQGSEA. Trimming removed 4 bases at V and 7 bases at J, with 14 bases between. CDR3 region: CSVAPGSLNEQFF. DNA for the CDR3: TGCAGCGTTGCGCCCGGGAGTTTGAATGAGCAGTTCTTC.

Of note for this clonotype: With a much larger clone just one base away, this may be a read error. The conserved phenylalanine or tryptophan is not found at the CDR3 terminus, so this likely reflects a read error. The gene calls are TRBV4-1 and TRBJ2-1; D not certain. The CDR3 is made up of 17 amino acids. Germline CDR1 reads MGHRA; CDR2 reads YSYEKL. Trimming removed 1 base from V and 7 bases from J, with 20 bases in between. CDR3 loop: CASSQGLTIWGENEQFL. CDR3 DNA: TGCGCCAGCAGCCAAGGTCTCACTATTTGGGGTGAGAATGAGCAGTTCTTA.

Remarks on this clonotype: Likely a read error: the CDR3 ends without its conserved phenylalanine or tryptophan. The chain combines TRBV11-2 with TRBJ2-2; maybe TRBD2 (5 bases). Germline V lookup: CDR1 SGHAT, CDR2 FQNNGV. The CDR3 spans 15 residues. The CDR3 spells CASSPPQGPTGELFV. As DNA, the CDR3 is TGTGCCAGCAGCCCCCCGCAAGGACCGACCGGGGAACTGTTTGTT.

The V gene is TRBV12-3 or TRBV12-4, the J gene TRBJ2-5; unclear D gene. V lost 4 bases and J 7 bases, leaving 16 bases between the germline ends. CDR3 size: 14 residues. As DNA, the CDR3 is TGTGCCAGCAGTTCCCTGCTAATCGGCGGGACCCAGTACTTC. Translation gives CASSSLLIGGTQYF.

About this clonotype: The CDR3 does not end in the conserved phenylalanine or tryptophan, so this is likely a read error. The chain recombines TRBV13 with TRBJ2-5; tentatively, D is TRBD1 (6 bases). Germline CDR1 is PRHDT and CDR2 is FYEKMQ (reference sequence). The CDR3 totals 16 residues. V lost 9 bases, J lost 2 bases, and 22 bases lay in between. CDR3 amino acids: CASSDAGTRKQETQYL. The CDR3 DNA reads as TGTGCCAGTAGCGACGCCGGGACACGAAAACAAGAGACCCAGTACTTA.

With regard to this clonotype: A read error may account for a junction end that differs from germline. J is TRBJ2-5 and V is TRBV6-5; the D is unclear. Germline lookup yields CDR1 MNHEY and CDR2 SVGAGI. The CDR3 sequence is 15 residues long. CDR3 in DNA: TGTGCCAGTAGTTACTCTCATGACTTCGGGGAGACCCAGTACTTC. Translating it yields CASSYSHDFGETQYF.

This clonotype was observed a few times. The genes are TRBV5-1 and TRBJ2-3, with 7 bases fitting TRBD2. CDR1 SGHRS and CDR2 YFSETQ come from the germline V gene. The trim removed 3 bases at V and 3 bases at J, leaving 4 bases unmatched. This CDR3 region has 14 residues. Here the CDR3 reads CASSSGGVTDTQYF. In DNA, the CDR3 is TGCGCCAGCAGCTCGGGGGGAGTTACAGATACGCAGTATTTT.

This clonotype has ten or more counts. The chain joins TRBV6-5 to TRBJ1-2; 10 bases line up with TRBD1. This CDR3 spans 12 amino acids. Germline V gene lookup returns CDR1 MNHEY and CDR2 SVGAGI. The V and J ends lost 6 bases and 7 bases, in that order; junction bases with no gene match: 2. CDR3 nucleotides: TGTGCCAGCAGGGGACAGGGGATTGGCTACACCTTC. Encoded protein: CASRGQGIGYTF.

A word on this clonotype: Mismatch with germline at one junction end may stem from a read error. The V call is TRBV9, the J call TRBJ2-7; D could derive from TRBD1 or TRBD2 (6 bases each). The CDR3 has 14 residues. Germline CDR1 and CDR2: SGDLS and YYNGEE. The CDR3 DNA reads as TGTGCAAGCAGCGTAGCGGACAGTAAAGGCGAGCAGTACTTC. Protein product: CASSVADSKGEQYF.

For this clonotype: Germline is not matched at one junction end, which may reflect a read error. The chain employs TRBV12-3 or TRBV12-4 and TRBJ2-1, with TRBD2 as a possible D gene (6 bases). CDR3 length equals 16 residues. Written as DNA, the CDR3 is TGCGACAGCAGTCAAACTACGACTAGTGTGGTTCGCCAGCAGTTCTTC. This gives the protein CDSSQTTTSVVRQQFF.

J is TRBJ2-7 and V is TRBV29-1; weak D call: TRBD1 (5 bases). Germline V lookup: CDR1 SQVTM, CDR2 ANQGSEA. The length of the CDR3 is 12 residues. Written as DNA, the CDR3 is TGCAGGGTGTGCCAGGGCTGGGACGAGCAGTACTTC. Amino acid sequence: CRVCQGWDEQYF.

The CDR3 spells CASGHDYEQYF. In DNA form, the CDR3 reads TGCGCCAGCGGACACGATTACGAGCAGTACTTC. The V call is TRBV23-1, the J call TRBJ2-7; perhaps TRBD1 as D (5 bases). TRBV23-1 belongs to the ORF category, with a function that is uncertain. Trimming took off 8 bases at V and 4 bases at J, with 9 bases between the two ends. The CDR3 sequence is 11 residues long.

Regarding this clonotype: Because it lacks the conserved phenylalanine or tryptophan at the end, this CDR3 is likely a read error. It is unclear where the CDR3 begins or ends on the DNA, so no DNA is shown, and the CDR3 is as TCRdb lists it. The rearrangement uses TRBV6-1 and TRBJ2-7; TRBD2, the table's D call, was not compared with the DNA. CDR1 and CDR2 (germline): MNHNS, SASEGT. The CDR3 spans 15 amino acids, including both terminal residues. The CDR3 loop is CASSESSGSSYEQCY.

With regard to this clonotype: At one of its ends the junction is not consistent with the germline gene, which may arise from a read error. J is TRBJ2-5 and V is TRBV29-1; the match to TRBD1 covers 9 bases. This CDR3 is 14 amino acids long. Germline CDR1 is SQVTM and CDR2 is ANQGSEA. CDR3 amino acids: CSVTRDRERETQCF. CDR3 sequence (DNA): TGCAGCGTTACTCGGGACAGGGAGCGAGAGACCCAGTGCTTC.

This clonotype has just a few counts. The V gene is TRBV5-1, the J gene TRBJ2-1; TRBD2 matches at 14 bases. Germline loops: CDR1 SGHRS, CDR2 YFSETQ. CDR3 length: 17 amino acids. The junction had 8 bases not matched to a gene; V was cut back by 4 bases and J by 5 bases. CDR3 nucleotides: TGCGCCAGCAGCCTAGGGACTAGCGGGAGATTTAACAATGAGCAGTTCTTC. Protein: CASSLGTSGRFNNEQFF.

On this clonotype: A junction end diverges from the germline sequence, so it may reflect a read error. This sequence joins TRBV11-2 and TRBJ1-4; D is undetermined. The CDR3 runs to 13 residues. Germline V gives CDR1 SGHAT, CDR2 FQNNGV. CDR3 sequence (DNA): TGTGCCAGCAGCTTAACGAGTCTGGGAAAACTGTTTTTC. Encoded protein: CASSLTSLGKLFF.

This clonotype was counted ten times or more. The CDR3: CASSLNRGNSPLHF. CDR3 coding DNA: TGTGCCAGCAGCCTTAACAGGGGTAATTCACCCCTCCACTTT. The rearrangement joins TRBV7-8 to TRBJ1-6; 7 positions match TRBD1. Germline values: CDR1 SGHVS, CDR2 FQNEAQ. The V and J ends lost 5 bases and 6 bases, in that order; junction bases with no gene match: 4. The CDR3 sequence is 14 residues long.